Listed here are 10 T cell receptor beta chains from one sample, sequenced in a study of T cells in Graves' hyperthyroidism and ophthalmopathy. RNA transcripts yielded amplified TCR beta CDR3 regions. TCR CDR3 underwent first-round RT-PCR with the HTBI primer set. TCRdb used MiXCR to reprocess the multiplex PCR reads, holding one entry per CDR3 protein. The sample holds some 250,000 distinct CDR3 sequences, roughly 14% seen once. The sequenced sample consisted of blood. The receptors originated from a woman aged 40 to 50 with Graves' hyperthyroidism that later progressed to Graves' ophthalmopathy.

V is TRBV18 and J is TRBJ2-2, with D maybe TRBD2 (6 bases). CDR3 size: 15 residues. Trimming took off 2 bases at V and 0 bases at J, with 7 bases between the two ends. From germline, CDR1 is KGHSH and CDR2 LQKENI. The CDR3 DNA sequence: TGTGCCAGCTCACCAGCGGGATCGAACACCGGGGAGCTGTTTTTT. It yields the protein CASSPAGSNTGELFF.

This clonotype occurred many times. The gene calls are TRBV2 and TRBJ2-1; 14 bases line up with TRBD2. V lost 6 bases to trimming and J lost 10 bases; unmatched junction nucleotides: 5. The length of the CDR3 is 14 residues. The germline CDR1 and CDR2 sequences are SNHLY and FYNNEI. As DNA, the CDR3 is TGTGCCAGCAGAGCGGGACTAGCGGGAGTAGAGCAGTTCTTC. This sequence encodes CASRAGLAGVEQFF. The complete variable domain, with remaining parts taken from reference TRBV2 and TRBJ2-1, reads EPEVTQTPSHQVTQMGQEVILRCVPISNHLYFYWYRQILGQKVEFLVSFYNNEISEKSEIFDDQFSVERPDGSNFTLKIRSTKLEDSAMYFCASRAGLAGVEQFFGPGTRLTVL.

In this sample, this clonotype turned up many times. The chain has TRBV30 and TRBJ2-1, with 11 bases aligning to TRBD1. After removal of 0 bases from V and 8 bases from J, the junction contained 15 bases not matched to a gene. The germline gives CDR1 GTSNPN, CDR2 SVGIG (reference sequence). This CDR3 is built from 18 residues. The CDR3 nucleotides read TGTGCCTGGAGTGTACCATCTTACCGGGACAGGGGGTTCCATGAGCAGTTCTTC. Protein product: CAWSVPSYRDRGFHEQFF.

This clonotype was counted a few times. A much larger clonotype is one base distant, so this may be a read error. This chain connects TRBV28 to TRBJ2-6; 7 nucleotides agree with TRBD1. From germline, CDR1 is MDHEN and CDR2 SYDVKM. CDR3 length: 15 residues. CDR3 loop: CASSGTEAGANVPTF. CDR3 nucleotide sequence: TGTGCCAGCAGTGGGACAGAAGCTGGGGCCAACGTCCCGACTTTC.

At least ten counts were recorded for this clonotype. The CDR3 nucleotides are TGTGCCAGCAGCCGATCGACAGGCCGGAATGAGCAGTTCTTC. This encodes CASSRSTGRNEQFF. The chain employs TRBV14 and TRBJ2-1; possible D gene TRBD1, 6 bases. The CDR3 has 14 residues. V gave up 4 bases and J gave up 7 bases, with 14 bases separating them. Germline loops: CDR1 SGHDN, CDR2 FVKESK.

Concerning this clonotype itself: A read error is possible here, since a much larger clone lies one base away. V and J are TRBV20-1 and TRBJ2-2; D unclear. Germline V gene sequence: CDR1 DFQATT, CDR2 SNEGSKA (reference sequence). This CDR3 is 12 amino acids long. DNA for the CDR3: TGCGGCGCCAATTGGGACACCGGGGAGCTGTTTTTT. Translation: CGANWDTGELFF.

This clonotype appeared many times. This chain uses TRBV20-1 with TRBJ2-1; no firm D call. Trimming stripped 6 bases from V and 6 bases from J, with 12 bases between. Germline V gene data show CDR1 as DFQATT and CDR2 as SNEGSKA (reference sequence). CDR3 size: 12 residues. The CDR3 DNA sequence: TGCAGTGCCTCTCTAGGGATCAATGAGCAGTTCTTC. This gives the protein CSASLGINEQFF.

This clonotype has ten or more counts. This sequence joins TRBV2 and TRBJ2-2; 10 bases fit TRBD2. Germline-derived CDR1 and CDR2 are SNHLY and FYNNEI. CDR3 size: 16 residues. With V trimmed by 7 bases and J by 4 bases, 9 bases remained unmatched. In DNA, the CDR3 is TGTGCCAGCACCCCGGGACTAGCGTCGGCCACCGGGGAGCTGTTTTTT. Its protein is CASTPGLASATGELFF.

Of note for this clonotype: Just one base apart from a much larger clone, this may be a read error. CDR3 bases: TGTGCCAGCAGTGGAGCGGCGTTCTGGGGCTCTGGAAACACCATATATTTT. As protein: CASSGAAFWGSGNTIYF. The genes are TRBV6-1 and TRBJ1-3; the D is unclear. The CDR3 length is 17 residues. Between the trimmed V and J ends, which lost 4 bases and 0 bases, there was a span of 16 bases. Germline V CDR1 and CDR2: MNHNS, SASEGT.

This clonotype appeared many times. The chain couples TRBV28 to TRBJ1-4; D ambiguous. The CDR3 length is 14 residues. Germline loops: CDR1 MDHEN, CDR2 SYDVKM. Between the trimmed V and J ends, which lost 1 base and 11 bases, there was a span of 14 bases. CDR3: CASSLFLAAAKLFF. CDR3 bases: TGTGCCAGCAGTTTATTTCTGGCGGCAGCCAAACTGTTTTTT.